A selection of T cell receptor beta chains follows, all from one sample in a study of shared clonotypes between healthy human individuals. Repertoires were generated with immunoSEQ multiplex PCR, while TCRdb's copy carries only in-frame clones and drops some. This table has 2.3 million or so clones, over 85% appearing once. Sequenced input: naive CD4+ T cells from PBMCs. These receptors were obtained from a man between 18 and 35 years old in good health. Some clones in this sample may be carry-over from other donors' samples. Both conserved end residues are part of each CDR3. A D gene is named only where the DNA matches it firmly.

V gene	D gene	J gene	CDR3 length	CDR3 protein	CDR3 DNA
TRBV11-2	TRBD2	TRBJ2-7	15	CASSQGTSGSYEQYF	TGTGCCAGCAGCCAAGGGACTAGCGGGTCCTACGAGCAGTACTTC
TRBV9	TRBD1	TRBJ1-2	15	CASSVATGGRYGYTF	TGTGCCAGCAGCGTAGCTACAGGGGGTCGCTATGGCTACACCTTC
TRBV4-3	.	TRBJ2-1	17	CASSQDHGAANYNEQFF	TGCGCCAGCAGCCAAGATCATGGAGCGGCAAACTACAATGAGCAGTTCTTC
TRBV19	TRBD1	TRBJ2-7	12	CASSNRGDEQYF	TGTGCCAGTAGTAACAGGGGGGACGAGCAGTACTTC
TRBV5-4	.	TRBJ2-1	13	CASRHGNINEQFF	TGTGCCAGCAGGCATGGCAACATCAATGAGCAGTTCTTC
TRBV2	.	TRBJ1-5	15	CASSARWGGDQPQHF	TGTGCCAGCAGCGCCCGGTGGGGGGGGGATCAGCCCCAGCATTTT
TRBV10-3	TRBD1	TRBJ1-1	17	CATGSMDRGFPNTEAFF	TGTGCCACTGGGTCAATGGACAGGGGATTTCCGAACACTGAAGCTTTCTTT
TRBV5-6	TRBD2	TRBJ2-3	17	CASSPPVWTRSTDTQYF	TGTGCCAGCAGCCCTCCCGTATGGACTAGAAGCACAGATACGCAGTATTTT
TRBV6-1	.	TRBJ1-2	14	CASCTEEFNYGYTF	TGTGCCAGCTGTACAGAGGAGTTTAACTATGGCTACACCTTC
TRBV29-1	.	TRBJ1-5	13	CSVGRTASEPQHF	TGCAGCGTTGGTCGAACCGCTTCTGAGCCCCAGCATTTT
TRBV4-1	.	TRBJ2-4	16	CASSKRDSLAKNIQYF	TGCGCCAGCAGCAAGCGGGACAGCTTAGCCAAAAACATTCAGTACTTC
TRBV5-1	.	TRBJ2-2	13	CASSVYRAGELFF	TGCGCCAGCAGCGTATACAGGGCCGGGGAGCTGTTTTTT
TRBV9	.	TRBJ2-2	15	CASSARDTYTGELFF	TGTGCCAGCAGCGCCCGGGACACGTACACCGGGGAGCTGTTTTTT
TRBV7-3	.	TRBJ2-7	16	CASSLIPSGQGYEQYF	TGTGCCAGCAGCTTAATTCCTAGTGGGCAGGGCTACGAGCAGTACTTC
TRBV6-1	.	TRBJ1-4	14	CATHPGQVGEKLFF	TGTGCCACCCATCCGGGACAAGTGGGTGAAAAACTGTTTTTT
TRBV11-2	TRBD2	TRBJ2-1	17	CASSLDLAGGPDNEQFF	TGTGCCAGCAGCTTAGATCTAGCGGGAGGGCCGGACAACGAGCAGTTCTTC
TRBV30	TRBD1	TRBJ1-6	11	CAWDRDSPLHF	TGTGCCTGGGACAGGGATTCACCCCTCCACTTT
TRBV6-1	.	TRBJ1-5	14	CASSEDHRRVAQHF	TGTGCCAGCAGTGAAGACCATCGCCGGGTGGCCCAGCATTTT